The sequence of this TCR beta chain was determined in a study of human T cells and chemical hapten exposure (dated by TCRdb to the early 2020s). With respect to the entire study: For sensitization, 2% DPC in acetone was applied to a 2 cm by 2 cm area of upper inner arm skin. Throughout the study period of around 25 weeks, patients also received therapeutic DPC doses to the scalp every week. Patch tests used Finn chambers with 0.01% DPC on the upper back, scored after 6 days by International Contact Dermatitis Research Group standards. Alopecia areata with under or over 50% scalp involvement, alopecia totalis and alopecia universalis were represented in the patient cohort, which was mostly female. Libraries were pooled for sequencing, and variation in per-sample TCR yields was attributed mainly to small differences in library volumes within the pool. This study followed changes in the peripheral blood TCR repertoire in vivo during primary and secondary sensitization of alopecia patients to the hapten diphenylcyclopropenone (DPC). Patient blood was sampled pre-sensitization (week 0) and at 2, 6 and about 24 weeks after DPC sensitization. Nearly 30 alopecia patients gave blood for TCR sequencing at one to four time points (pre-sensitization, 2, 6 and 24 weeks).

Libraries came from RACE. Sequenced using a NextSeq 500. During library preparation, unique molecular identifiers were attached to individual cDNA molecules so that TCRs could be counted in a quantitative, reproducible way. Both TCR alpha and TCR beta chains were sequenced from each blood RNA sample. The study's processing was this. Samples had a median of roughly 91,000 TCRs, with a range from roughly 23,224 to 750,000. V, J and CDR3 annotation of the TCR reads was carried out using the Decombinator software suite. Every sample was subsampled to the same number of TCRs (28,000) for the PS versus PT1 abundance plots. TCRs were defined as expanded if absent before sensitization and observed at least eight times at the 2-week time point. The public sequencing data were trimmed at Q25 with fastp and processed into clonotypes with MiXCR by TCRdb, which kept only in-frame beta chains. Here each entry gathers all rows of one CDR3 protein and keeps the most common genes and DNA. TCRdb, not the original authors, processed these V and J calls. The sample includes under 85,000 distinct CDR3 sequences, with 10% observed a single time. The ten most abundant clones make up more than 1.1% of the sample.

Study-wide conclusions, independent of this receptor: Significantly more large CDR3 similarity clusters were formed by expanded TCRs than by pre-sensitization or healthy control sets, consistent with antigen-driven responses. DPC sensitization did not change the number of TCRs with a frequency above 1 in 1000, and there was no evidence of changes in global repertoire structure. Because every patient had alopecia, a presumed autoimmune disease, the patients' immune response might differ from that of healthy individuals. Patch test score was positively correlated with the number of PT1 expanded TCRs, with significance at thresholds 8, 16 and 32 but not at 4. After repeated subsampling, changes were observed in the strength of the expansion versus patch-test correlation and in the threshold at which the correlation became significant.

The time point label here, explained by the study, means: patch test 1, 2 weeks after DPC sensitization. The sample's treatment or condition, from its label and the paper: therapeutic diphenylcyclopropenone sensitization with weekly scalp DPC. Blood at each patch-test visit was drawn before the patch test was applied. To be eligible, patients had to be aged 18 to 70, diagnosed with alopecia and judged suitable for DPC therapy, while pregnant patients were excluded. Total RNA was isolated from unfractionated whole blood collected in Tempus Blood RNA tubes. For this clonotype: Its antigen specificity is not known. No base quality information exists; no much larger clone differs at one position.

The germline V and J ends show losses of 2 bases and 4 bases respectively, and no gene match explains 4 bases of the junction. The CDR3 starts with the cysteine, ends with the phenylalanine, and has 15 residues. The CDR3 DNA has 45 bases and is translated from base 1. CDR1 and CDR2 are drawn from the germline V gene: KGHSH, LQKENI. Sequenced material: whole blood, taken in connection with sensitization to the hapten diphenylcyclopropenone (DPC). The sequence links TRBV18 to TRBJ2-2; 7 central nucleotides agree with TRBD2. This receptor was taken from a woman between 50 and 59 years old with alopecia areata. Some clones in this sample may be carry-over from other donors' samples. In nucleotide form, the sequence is TGTGCCAGCTCACCAGCCGGGAGGCCCACCGGGGAGCTGTTTTTT. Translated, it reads CASSPAGRPTGELFF.